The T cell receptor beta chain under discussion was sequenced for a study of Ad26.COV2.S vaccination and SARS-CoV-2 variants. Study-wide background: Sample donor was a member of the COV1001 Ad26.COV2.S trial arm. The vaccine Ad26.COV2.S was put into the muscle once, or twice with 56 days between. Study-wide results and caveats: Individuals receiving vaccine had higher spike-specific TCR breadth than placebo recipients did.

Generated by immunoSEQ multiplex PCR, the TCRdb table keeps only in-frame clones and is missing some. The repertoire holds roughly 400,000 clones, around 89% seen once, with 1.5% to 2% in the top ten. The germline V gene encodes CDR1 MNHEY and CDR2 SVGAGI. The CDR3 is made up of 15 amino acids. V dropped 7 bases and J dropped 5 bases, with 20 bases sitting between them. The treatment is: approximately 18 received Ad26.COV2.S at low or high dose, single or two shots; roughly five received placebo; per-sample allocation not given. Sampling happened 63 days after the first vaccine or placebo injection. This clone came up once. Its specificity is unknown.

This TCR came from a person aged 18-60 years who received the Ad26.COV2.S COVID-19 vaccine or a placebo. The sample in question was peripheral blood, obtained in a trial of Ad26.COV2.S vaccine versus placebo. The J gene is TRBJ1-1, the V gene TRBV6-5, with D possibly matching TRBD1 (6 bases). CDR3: CASTSPQGIRTEAFF. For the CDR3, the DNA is TGTGCCAGCACCTCTCCCCAGGGGATCAGGACTGAAGCTTTCTTT.